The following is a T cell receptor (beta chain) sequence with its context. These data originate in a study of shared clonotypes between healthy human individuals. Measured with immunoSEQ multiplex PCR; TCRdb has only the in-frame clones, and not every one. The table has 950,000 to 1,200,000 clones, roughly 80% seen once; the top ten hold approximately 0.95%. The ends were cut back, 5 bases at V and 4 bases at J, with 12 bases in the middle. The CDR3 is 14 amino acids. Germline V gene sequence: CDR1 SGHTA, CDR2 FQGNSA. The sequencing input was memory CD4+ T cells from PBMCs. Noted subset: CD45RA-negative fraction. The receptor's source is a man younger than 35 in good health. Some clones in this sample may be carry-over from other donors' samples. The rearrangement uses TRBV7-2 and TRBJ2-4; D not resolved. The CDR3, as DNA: TGTGCCAGCAGCCCCCGGACCCTAAAAAACATTCAGTACTTC. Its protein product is CASSPRTLKNIQYF.